Here is one TCR beta chain with its context. Its antigen is unidentified. This specimen belongs to a study of blood T cells in healthy people across ages. Roughly 10 milliliters of peripheral blood were drawn from each donor. Primed by a sample-barcoded 5' primer and a J-beta primer mix, a second PCR proceeded for about 6 to 11 cycles. Any given sample supplied a minimum of 2.5 million CDR3-containing paired-end reads. TCRdb reprocessed the 5' RACE reads with MiXCR, giving one entry per CDR3 protein. The sample has 720,000 or so distinct CDR3 sequences, roughly two fifths seen once; the top ten hold about 30%. General observations from the study: Measured against age, TCR beta diversity per million T cells decreased in a roughly linear manner. The long-lived group displayed more naive CD4+ cells, plus higher diversity, than the aged donors did.

Germline CDR1 and CDR2: DFQATT and SNEGSKA (reference sequence). V lost 4 bases to trimming and J lost 2 bases; unmatched junction nucleotides: 8. This CDR3 region has 14 residues. This receptor was identified in a man older than 75 in good health. Sequencing input: blood. The rearrangement uses TRBV20-1 and TRBJ2-7, with 7 nucleotides matching TRBD2. DNA of the CDR3: TGCAGTGCTAACATGGGGGGGAATACCTACGAGCAGTACTTC. Amino acid sequence: CSANMGGNTYEQYF.